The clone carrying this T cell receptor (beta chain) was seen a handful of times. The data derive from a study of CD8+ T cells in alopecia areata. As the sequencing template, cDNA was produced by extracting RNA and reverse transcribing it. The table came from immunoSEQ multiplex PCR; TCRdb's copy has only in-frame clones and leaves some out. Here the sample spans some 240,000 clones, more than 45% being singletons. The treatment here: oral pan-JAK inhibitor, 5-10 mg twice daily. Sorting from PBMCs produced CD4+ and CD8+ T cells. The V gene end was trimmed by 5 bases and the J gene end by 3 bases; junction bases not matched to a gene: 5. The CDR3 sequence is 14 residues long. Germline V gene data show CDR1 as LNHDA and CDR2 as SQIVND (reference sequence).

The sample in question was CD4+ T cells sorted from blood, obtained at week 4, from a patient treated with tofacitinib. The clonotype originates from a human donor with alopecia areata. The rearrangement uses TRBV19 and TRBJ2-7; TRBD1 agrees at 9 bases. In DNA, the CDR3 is TGTGCCAGTAGTTCGGGACAGGGAGGCTACGAGCAGTACTTC. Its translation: CASSSGQGGYEQYF.